This TCR beta chain was observed in a study of cytomegalovirus exposure and HLA in healthy donors. Note on this clone: Its antigen is still unknown.

General study findings and limits: In an earlier analysis, productive rearrangement rates for most beta V segments clustered near 87% or 30%.

The V gene's germline CDR1 is SEHNR and CDR2 FQNEAQ (reference sequence). V gave up 5 bases and J gave up 6 bases; unmatched junction bases: 13. This CDR3 is 16 amino acids long. 60 Vbeta and 13 Jbeta primers were used in PCR. The repertoire was sequenced with immunoSEQ multiplex PCR; TCRdb's copy has only in-frame clones and lacks some. Seen here are roughly 170,000 clones, approximately 80% observed once, and the top ten hold around 5%. The TCR sequence derives from a man aged 18 to 29 in good health and CMV-seronegative. The material sequenced was PBMCs. The chain combines TRBV7-9 with TRBJ2-5; 9 bases are shared with TRBD2. The CDR3 region has the DNA TGTGCCAGCAGCCTCGGAGGTAGCGGGGGTTTGAAGACCCAGTACTTC. It yields the protein CASSLGGSGGLKTQYF.